A selection of T cell receptor beta chains follows, all from one sample in a study of blood T cell repertoires in COVID-19. Assay: immunoSEQ multiplex PCR; the TCRdb copy retains only in-frame clones and omits some. The sample has 150,000 to 200,000 clones, just under 95% seen once. Sequenced sample: peripheral blood. These receptors all come from a woman in her 50s with acute or convalescent COVID-19. CDR3s include the opening cysteine and the closing phenylalanine or tryptophan. D genes are given only for firm matches. Clone sizes are given selectively: once, few, many, or a class where the clone is expanded.

j_call clone_size v_call d_call cdr3_aa cdr3_nt
TRBJ2-7 - TRBV27 TRBD2 CASSLGLAGYEQYF TGTGCCAGCAGTTTGGGACTAGCGGGCTACGAGCAGTACTTC
TRBJ2-1 - TRBV14 - CASSLTDFSYNEQFF TGTGCCAGCAGCCTAACAGATTTTTCTTACAATGAGCAGTTCTTC
TRBJ1-1 - TRBV5-4 - CASSLGTTTSWNTEAFF TGTGCCAGCAGCCTTGGGACAACAACAAGTTGGAACACTGAAGCTTTCTTT
TRBJ1-5 - TRBV3-1/TRBV3-2 - CASSQSQALPNQPQHF TGTGCCAGCAGCCAATCCCAGGCCCTGCCAAATCAGCCCCAGCATTTT
TRBJ1-6 - TRBV5-1 TRBD1 CASSLETGEPPLHF TGCGCCAGCAGCTTGGAAACAGGGGAACCGCCCCTCCACTTT
TRBJ2-1 - TRBV12-5 - CASGNPGVEQFF TGTGCTAGTGGTAATCCGGGGGTAGAGCAGTTCTTC
TRBJ1-5 - TRBV27 - CASSPSTGENNQPQHF TGTGCCAGCAGTCCCTCGACAGGAGAAAACAATCAGCCCCAGCATTTT
TRBJ2-5 - TRBV6-5 - CASGSSGVIETQYF TGTGCCAGCGGTAGTTCGGGGGTGATTGAGACCCAGTACTTC
TRBJ1-5 few TRBV7-9 - CASSSADTGGDQPQHF TGTGCCAGCAGCTCCGCCGACACTGGGGGCGATCAGCCCCAGCATTTT
TRBJ1-1 - TRBV13 - CASRVQGTEAFF TGTGCCAGCCGGGTCCAGGGCACTGAAGCTTTCTTT
TRBJ2-2 - TRBV19 TRBD2 CASGTTGAAGGTGELFF TGTGCCAGTGGGACTACGGGGGCAGCGGGAGGCACCGGGGAGCTGTTTTTT
TRBJ2-1 - TRBV7-2 TRBD2 CASSLTSGVNEQFF TGTGCCAGCAGCTTGACTAGCGGGGTCAATGAGCAGTTCTTC
TRBJ1-1 - TRBV12-5 TRBD1 CASGFTGGGPNTEAFF TGTGCTAGTGGGTTCACAGGGGGAGGACCGAACACTGAAGCTTTCTTT
TRBJ1-5 - TRBV2 - CASNRDSNQPQHF TGTGCCAGCAACAGGGATAGCAATCAGCCCCAGCATTTT
TRBJ1-5 - TRBV28 - CASKPRGFGNQPQHF TGTGCCAGCAAGCCCAGGGGATTTGGCAATCAGCCCCAGCATTTT
TRBJ1-1 - TRBV19 - CASSSAMNTEAFF TGTGCCAGTAGCTCAGCGATGAACACTGAAGCTTTCTTT
TRBJ2-7 - TRBV27 TRBD2 CASSLSPGLAGNEQYF TGTGCCAGCAGTCTATCTCCGGGACTAGCGGGAAACGAGCAGTACTTC
TRBJ2-3 - TRBV15 TRBD2 CATSRSGTSTDTQYF TGTGCCACCAGCAGAAGCGGGACTAGCACAGATACGCAGTATTTT
TRBJ2-7 - TRBV7-2 - CASSLGGTLAYEQYF TGTGCCAGCAGCCTAGGCGGAACCTTAGCCTACGAGCAGTACTTC
TRBJ2-2 once TRBV19 - CASRPDRFYTGELFF TGTGCCAGCAGACCCGACAGGTTCTACACCGGGGAGCTGTTTTTT
TRBJ1-1 - TRBV4-3 TRBD1 CASRHRGTTEAFF TGCGCCAGCAGACACAGGGGAACCACTGAAGCTTTCTTT
TRBJ1-2 - TRBV2 TRBD1 CASTPGQGIGGYTF TGTGCCAGCACCCCCGGACAGGGTATAGGTGGCTACACCTTC
TRBJ2-3 once TRBV5-6 TRBD1 CASSLGSGQRTDTQYF TGTGCCAGCAGCTTGGGTTCGGGACAGCGCACAGATACGCAGTATTTT
TRBJ2-7 - TRBV7-9 - CASSLSGTTYEQYF TGTGCCAGCAGTCTATCCGGGACAACCTACGAGCAGTACTTC